This T cell receptor beta chain was sequenced in a study of chemoradiotherapy in HPV16-positive cancers. Study information: Candidate HPV-specific clones and shared TCR motifs came from two HPV16-positive patients.

Germline CDR1 and CDR2: WSHSY and SAAADI. The CDR3 loop spans 13 amino acids. V lost 8 bases to trimming and J lost 1 base; unmatched junction nucleotides: 1. Only one count was recorded for this clone. Profiled with immunoSEQ multiplex PCR; TCRdb holds only in-frame clones, not every one. Altogether about 2,500 clones are present, 88% being singletons, with the ten largest covering roughly 3%. The clonotype comes from a human donor with HPV-associated anogenital cancer. The V and J genes are TRBV10-2 and TRBJ2-4; TRBD1 matches at 8 bases. Sequences were derived from tumor tissue, sampled from a patient who underwent chemoradiotherapy. DNA for the CDR3: TGCGCCAGCTGGGACAGGGCCAAAAACATTCAGTACTTC. Its protein product is CASWDRAKNIQYF.